This T cell receptor (beta chain) is drawn from a study of cytomegalovirus exposure and HLA in healthy donors. Amplification used 60 Vbeta primers and 13 Jbeta primers. The method was immunoSEQ multiplex PCR; TCRdb's version includes in-frame clones alone and lacks a portion of them. The sample carries some 140,000 clones, around 79% recorded once. Germline V gene lookup returns CDR1 SQVTM and CDR2 ANQGSEA. Trimming stripped 3 bases from V and 8 bases from J, with 16 bases between. CDR3 length: 13 amino acids. The V and J genes are TRBV29-1 and TRBJ1-2; possibly TRBD1 for D (6 bases). The sequence was collected from a man in his late teens or twenties in good health and CMV-seronegative. Sequenced: PBMCs. The CDR3 sequence is CSVEPKDRFGYTF. The CDR3 bases are TGCAGCGTTGAGCCTAAAGACAGGTTCGGCTACACCTTC.